These 10 T cell receptor beta chains originate from one sample sequenced in a study of blood T cell repertoires in COVID-19. Data came from immunoSEQ multiplex PCR; TCRdb stores just in-frame clones and leaves some out. Among some 66,000 clones listed, around 93% were seen once. Sequencing was performed on peripheral blood. The receptors originated from a man in his 70s with active COVID-19.

The chain uses TRBV27 and TRBJ2-5; weak D call: TRBD2 (5 bases). The CDR3 totals 14 residues. V lost 0 bases to trimming and J lost 5 bases, with 10 bases between them. CDR1 MNHEY and CDR2 SMNVEV come from the germline V gene (reference sequence). The CDR3, as DNA: TGTGCCAGCAGTTTATCCGGCGGGCGGGAGACCCAGTACTTC. Its protein is CASSLSGGRETQYF.

The V and J genes are TRBV6-2 or TRBV6-3 and TRBJ2-7, with 9 nucleotides matching TRBD1. This CDR3 contains 16 residues. V was clipped by 0 bases and J by 3 bases; unmatched bases: 6. CDR1 is MNHEY, CDR2 SVGEGT, per germline. The CDR3 sequence is CASSYSGQGKRYEQYF. CDR3 bases: TGTGCCAGCAGTTACTCGGGACAGGGAAAACGCTACGAGCAGTACTTC.

This clone was counted once. The rearrangement links TRBV3-1 (or the pseudogene TRBV3-2) to TRBJ1-2, with 8 nucleotides matching TRBD1. Germline V gene data show CDR1 as LGHDT and CDR2 as YNNKEL (reference sequence). V lost 1 base and J lost 3; bases outside the gene matches: 7. The CDR3 is 16 amino acids. DNA of the CDR3: TGTGCCAGCAGCCAAGTTGTAGGACAGGGACACTATGGCTACACCTTC. This codes for CASSQVVGQGHYGYTF.

The chain links TRBV7-9 to TRBJ1-3; the D is unclear. The germline CDR1 and CDR2 sequences are SEHNR and FQNEAQ (reference sequence). The CDR3 contains 15 residues. V was shortened by 1 base and J by 2 bases, with 9 bases between the two germline ends. CDR3 DNA sequence: TGTGCCAGCAGCTTAGTGGAGGGAGCTGGAAACACCATATATTTT. Protein sequence: CASSLVEGAGNTIYF.

The chain combines TRBV4-1 with TRBJ2-3; TRBD2 matches 9 bases. The CDR3 contains 15 residues. Looked up from germline, CDR1 is MGHRA and CDR2 is YSYEKL. V shed 2 bases and J 3 bases; nucleotides not matched to a gene: 3. This CDR3 reads CASSQTTSGTDTQYF. The CDR3 DNA follows: TGCGCCAGCAGCCAAACGACTAGCGGAACAGATACGCAGTATTTT.

CDR3 in DNA: TGTGCCAGCACAGGGGACACAGATACGCAGTATTTT. It yields the protein CASTGDTDTQYF. The chain couples TRBV2 to TRBJ2-3; tentative D call: TRBD1 (6 bases). Trimming removed 7 bases from V and 2 bases from J, with 7 bases in between. The CDR3 consists of 12 residues. Germline assignment: CDR1 SNHLY and CDR2 FYNNEI.

The J gene is TRBJ2-1, the V gene TRBV15; TRBD2 agrees at 11 bases. Germline loops: CDR1 LNHNV, CDR2 YYDKDF (reference sequence). This CDR3 comprises 16 residues. V was pared by 3 bases and J by 2 bases, with 3 bases of the junction left unmatched. The CDR3 DNA reads TGTGCCACCAGCAGGTCGACTAGCGGGACCTACAATGAGCAGTTCTTC. Residues: CATSRSTSGTYNEQFF.

In this sample, this clone turned up a few times. J is TRBJ2-1 and V is TRBV28, with a weak D call TRBD1 (5 bases). The CDR3 has 15 residues. V lost 8 bases to trimming and J lost 0 bases, with 14 bases between them. Germline CDR1 reads MDHEN; CDR2 reads SYDVKM. As DNA, the CDR3 is TGTGCCAGCTTCCCGGCGACAGTCTCCTACAATGAGCAGTTCTTC. The encoded protein is CASFPATVSYNEQFF.

This chain connects TRBV5-1 to TRBJ2-7; 10 nucleotides match TRBD1. Trimming removed 0 bases from V and 0 bases from J; junction bases left unmatched: 9. This CDR3 spans 18 amino acids. Germline V lookup: CDR1 SGHRS, CDR2 YFSETQ. The CDR3 here is CASSLALPDRGSSYEQYF. CDR3 coding DNA: TGCGCCAGCAGCTTGGCCCTACCGGACAGGGGGAGCTCCTACGAGCAGTACTTC.

The CDR3 reads CASSPGGDEAFF. The CDR3 DNA reads as TGTGCCAGCAGCCCCGGGGGTGATGAAGCTTTCTTT. J is TRBJ1-1 and V is TRBV7-3, with TRBD1 as a possible D gene (5 bases). The germline V and J ends were trimmed by 5 bases and 7 bases, with 11 bases remaining between them. The CDR3 loop spans 12 amino acids. CDR1 SGHTA and CDR2 FQGTGA come from the germline V gene.